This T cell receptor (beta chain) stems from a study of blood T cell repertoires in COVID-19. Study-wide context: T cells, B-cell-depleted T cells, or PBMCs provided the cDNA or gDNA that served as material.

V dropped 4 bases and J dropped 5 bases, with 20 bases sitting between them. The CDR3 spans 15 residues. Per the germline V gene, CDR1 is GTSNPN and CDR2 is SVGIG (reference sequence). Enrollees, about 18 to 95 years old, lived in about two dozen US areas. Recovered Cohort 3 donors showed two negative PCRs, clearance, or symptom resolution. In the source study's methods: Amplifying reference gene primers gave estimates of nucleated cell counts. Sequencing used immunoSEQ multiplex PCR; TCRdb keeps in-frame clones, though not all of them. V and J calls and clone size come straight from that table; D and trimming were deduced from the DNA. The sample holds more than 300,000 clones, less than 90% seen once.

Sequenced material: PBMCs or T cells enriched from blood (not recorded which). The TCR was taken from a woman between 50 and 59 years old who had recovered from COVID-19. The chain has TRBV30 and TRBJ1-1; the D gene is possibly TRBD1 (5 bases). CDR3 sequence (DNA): TGTGCCTGGACCCCACTGGGGGGAGTGGGTACTGAAGCTTTCTTT. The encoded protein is CAWTPLGGVGTEAFF.